This section outlines one TCR beta chain sequence together with its context. This clonotype has at least ten counts. Its specific antigen is unknown. No base quality information exists; no much larger clone differs at one position. The library was built by means of 5' RACE. Sequencing was performed on a NextSeq 500. Unique molecular identifiers were attached to individual cDNA molecules in the TCR library protocol so that sequencing error and PCR bias could be corrected. TCR alpha and beta chains were both sequenced, and the abundances of alpha and beta sequences in each sample were closely correlated with each other. Regarding the original processing steps: Decombinator V4 was used to annotate TCR sequences for V gene, J gene and CDR3. TCRs were defined as expanded if a significant change between any two time points was detected under a Poisson model with p below 0.0001. TCR abundances were normalised to the total number of TCRs sequenced in each sample and reported as counts per million. TRAV1-2 paired with TRAJ12, TRAJ20 or TRAJ33 defined MAIT TCRs, while TRAV10 paired with TRAJ18 defined iNKT TCRs. VDJdb, accessed on 1 November 2021, was searched for TCRs annotated for CMV, EBV and SARS-CoV-2, and TCRs annotated for more than one antigen were excluded. TCRdb reprocessed the public reads (quality trimming at Q25 with fastp, clone calling with MiXCR) and kept in-frame beta chains. Identical CDR3 protein sequences are pooled into one entry, listed with their most common genes and DNA. The V and J calls here are based on TCRdb, not the publication. This sample has 30,000 to 35,000 distinct CDR3 sequences in its table, and about 4.2% of those were observed once. Jointly, the top ten make up 9% to 13% of the sample.

The study was a case-control design nested within a healthcare worker cohort in London, UK, with weekly nasopharyngeal swab PCR tests and blood sampling. Healthcare workers were enrolled in the week of the UK lockdown, from 23 to 31 March 2020, and were followed every week for up to roughly 15 weeks. These data belong to a study of early T cells in non-severe SARS-CoV-2 infection (dated by TCRdb to 2020 to 2022). Study-wide context: Because TCR sequencing relied on bulk RNA taken from unsorted whole blood, pairing of alpha and beta chains was not possible. Points the paper makes about the study in general: VDJdb matching was skewed toward anti-spike CD8 responses and likely underestimated virus-specific expansions by missing private and CD4 specificities.

The CDR3 contains 12 residues, cysteine and phenylalanine counted. Only CDR3 DNA is held: 36 bases, read in frame from base 1. V loses 8 bases of germline sequence and J loses 7 bases, and the interval between the two ends is 15 bases. As encoded in the germline V gene, CDR1 is MGHDK while CDR2 is SYGVNS. What was sequenced was whole blood. Here the chain combines TRBV25-1 and TRBJ2-7; the D gene is perhaps TRBD2, from 6 matching bases. The source is an adult who was a healthcare worker with PCR-confirmed SARS-CoV-2 infection or an uninfected control (not recorded which). The DNA sequence is TGTGCCAGCTTCGATGGGGGGTCTGAGCAGTACTTC. The resulting protein is CASFDGGSEQYF.